This is a list of T cell receptor beta chains from one sample in a study of blood T cell repertoires in COVID-19. Repertoires were generated with immunoSEQ multiplex PCR, while TCRdb's copy carries only in-frame clones and drops some. The sample contains about 140,000 clones, 75% to 90% of which appear only once. Sequenced: peripheral blood. All receptors come from a man aged 55 to 70 with active or convalescent COVID-19. Each CDR3 is given with its conserved first and last residue. The D gene is left open where the match is weak. Some rows have no size entry. The others give once, few or many, or a class for an expanded clone.

D: TRBD1; size: NA; V: TRBV19; J: TRBJ1-4; CDR3: CASSQRTGPSNEKLFF; DNA: TGTGCCAGTAGTCAGCGGACAGGGCCCTCTAATGAAAAACTGTTTTTT
D: TRBD2; size: NA; V: TRBV9; J: TRBJ2-4; CDR3: CASSPRAGAPTGKNIQYF; DNA: TGTGCCAGCAGCCCGAGAGCGGGAGCTCCAACGGGCAAAAACATTCAGTACTTC
D: TRBD2; size: NA; V: TRBV6-2/TRBV6-3; J: TRBJ2-3; CDR3: CASSYSMSPAGAADTQYF; DNA: TGTGCCAGCAGTTACTCAATGTCCCCAGCGGGAGCGGCAGATACGCAGTATTTT
D: NA; size: NA; V: TRBV6-1; J: TRBJ2-1; CDR3: CASSELGGRTLGNEQFF; DNA: TGTGCCAGCAGTGAACTGGGGGGGCGGACACTGGGCAATGAGCAGTTCTTC
D: NA; size: NA; V: TRBV4-3; J: TRBJ2-7; CDR3: CASSWGFRDNRPNEQYF; DNA: TGCGCCAGCAGCTGGGGATTCCGGGACAACAGGCCTAACGAGCAGTACTTC
D: NA; size: NA; V: TRBV19; J: TRBJ2-7; CDR3: CASSGGVSGQTYEQYF; DNA: TGTGCCAGTAGCGGCGGGGTGAGCGGGCAAACCTACGAGCAGTACTTC
D: NA; size: NA; V: TRBV2; J: TRBJ2-7; CDR3: CASSTRGEQYF; DNA: TGTGCCAGCAGTACCCGGGGTGAGCAGTACTTC
D: NA; size: NA; V: TRBV6-6; J: TRBJ1-6; CDR3: CAGSRTGNSPLHF; DNA: TGTGCCGGCTCAAGGACGGGAAATTCACCCCTCCACTTT
D: NA; size: NA; V: TRBV30; J: TRBJ2-7; CDR3: CAWRSLGYEQYF; DNA: TGTGCCTGGAGATCTCTCGGCTACGAGCAGTACTTC
D: TRBD1; size: NA; V: TRBV2; J: TRBJ1-1; CDR3: CANSGQPNTEAFF; DNA: TGTGCCAACTCGGGACAGCCGAACACTGAAGCTTTCTTT
D: NA; size: NA; V: TRBV10-3; J: TRBJ1-1; CDR3: CAISAGQNTEAFF; DNA: TGTGCCATCAGTGCAGGACAGAACACTGAAGCTTTCTTT
D: TRBD2; size: once; V: TRBV9; J: TRBJ2-1; CDR3: CASGKEELAGNEQFF; DNA: TGTGCCAGCGGTAAGGAAGAGCTAGCGGGAAATGAGCAGTTCTTC
D: TRBD1; size: NA; V: TRBV23-1; J: TRBJ2-1; CDR3: CASPPPGQYNEQFF; DNA: TGCGCCAGCCCTCCGCCGGGACAGTACAATGAGCAGTTCTTC
D: TRBD2; size: once; V: TRBV9; J: TRBJ2-3; CDR3: CASSVGTGGPDTQYF; DNA: TGTGCCAGCAGCGTAGGGACGGGAGGGCCAGATACGCAGTATTTT
D: TRBD2; size: NA; V: TRBV5-4; J: TRBJ2-6; CDR3: CASRPGLVQSGANVLTF; DNA: TGTGCCAGCAGGCCGGGACTAGTTCAATCTGGGGCCAACGTCCTGACTTTC
D: NA; size: NA; V: TRBV6-6; J: TRBJ1-4; CDR3: CASSRDSATNEKLFF; DNA: TGTGCCAGCAGCCGCGACAGTGCAACTAATGAAAAACTGTTTTTT
D: NA; size: NA; V: TRBV19; J: TRBJ1-1; CDR3: CASSYSLNTEAFF; DNA: TGTGCCAGTAGCTACAGTCTGAACACTGAAGCTTTCTTT
D: TRBD2; size: NA; V: TRBV7-9; J: TRBJ2-1; CDR3: CASDRTSGSLQVNEQFF; DNA: TGTGCCAGTGATCGGACTAGCGGGAGTCTTCAAGTAAATGAGCAGTTCTTC
D: NA; size: NA; V: TRBV9; J: TRBJ2-1; CDR3: CASSSRAEGVSLFDEQFF; DNA: TGTGCCAGCAGCTCCCGAGCCGAGGGAGTGAGCCTTTTTGATGAGCAGTTCTTC
D: TRBD1; size: once; V: TRBV5-1; J: TRBJ1-1; CDR3: CASSRITGVNTEAFF; DNA: TGCGCCAGCAGCCGCATCACAGGGGTGAACACTGAAGCTTTCTTT
D: NA; size: NA; V: TRBV4-1; J: TRBJ1-1; CDR3: CASSQAFPGDTEAFF; DNA: TGCGCCAGCAGCCAAGCCTTCCCAGGGGATACTGAAGCTTTCTTT
D: NA; size: once; V: TRBV19; J: TRBJ1-5; CDR3: CASSRQDSNQPQHF; DNA: TGTGCCAGTAGTAGACAGGATAGCAATCAGCCCCAGCATTTT
D: TRBD2; size: NA; V: TRBV7-9; J: TRBJ2-5; CDR3: CASSLAGLAVQETQYF; DNA: TGTGCCAGCAGCTTAGCGGGACTAGCGGTTCAAGAGACCCAGTACTTC
D: TRBD2; size: NA; V: TRBV2; J: TRBJ2-1; CDR3: CASRVAGTSYNEQFF; DNA: TGTGCCAGCAGGGTAGCGGGTACCTCCTACAATGAGCAGTTCTTC
D: TRBD1; size: NA; V: TRBV4-3; J: TRBJ1-1; CDR3: CASSLNRQGSTEAFF; DNA: TGCGCCAGCAGCCTCAACCGACAGGGTTCTACTGAAGCTTTCTTT
D: TRBD2; size: NA; V: TRBV4-3; J: TRBJ2-2; CDR3: CASSQDLAGGMELFF; DNA: TGCGCCAGCAGCCAAGATCTAGCGGGAGGGATGGAGCTGTTTTTT
D: TRBD1; size: NA; V: TRBV5-1; J: TRBJ2-3; CDR3: CASSLQGAWDTQYF; DNA: TGCGCCAGCAGCCTCCAGGGGGCTTGGGATACGCAGTATTTT
D: NA; size: NA; V: TRBV28; J: TRBJ2-5; CDR3: CASSRQTYQETQYF; DNA: TGTGCCAGCAGTCGACAGACCTACCAAGAGACCCAGTACTTC
D: NA; size: NA; V: TRBV10-1; J: TRBJ1-1; CDR3: CASSAVLNTEAFF; DNA: TGCGCCAGCAGTGCGGTCTTAAACACTGAAGCTTTCTTT
D: TRBD2; size: NA; V: TRBV28; J: TRBJ2-4; CDR3: CASSLGLGPGRGKNIQYF; DNA: TGTGCCAGCAGTTTAGGTCTTGGGCCAGGGAGGGGCAAAAACATTCAGTACTTC
D: TRBD1; size: NA; V: TRBV11-2; J: TRBJ2-1; CDR3: CASSFSVSGGYEQFF; DNA: TGTGCCAGCAGCTTTAGTGTGTCAGGGGGCTATGAGCAGTTCTTC
D: NA; size: NA; V: TRBV18; J: TRBJ1-4; CDR3: CASSPAGNEKLFF; DNA: TGTGCCAGCTCACCAGCGGGTAATGAAAAACTGTTTTTT
D: NA; size: once; V: TRBV23-1; J: TRBJ1-5; CDR3: CASSRLGRENNRDQPQHF; DNA: TGCGCCAGCAGTCGACTAGGCAGGGAGAACAACCGGGATCAGCCCCAGCATTTT
D: NA; size: NA; V: TRBV29-1; J: TRBJ1-5; CDR3: CSVMGDSNQPQHF; DNA: TGCAGCGTAATGGGAGATAGCAATCAGCCCCAGCATTTT
D: NA; size: NA; V: TRBV7-2; J: TRBJ1-6; CDR3: CASSLARQDNSPLHF; DNA: TGTGCCAGCAGCTTAGCGCGACAGGATAATTCACCCCTCCACTTT
D: NA; size: NA; V: TRBV5-6; J: TRBJ2-7; CDR3: CASSLRGRPYEQYF; DNA: TGTGCCAGCAGCTTGCGGGGGAGGCCCTACGAGCAGTACTTC